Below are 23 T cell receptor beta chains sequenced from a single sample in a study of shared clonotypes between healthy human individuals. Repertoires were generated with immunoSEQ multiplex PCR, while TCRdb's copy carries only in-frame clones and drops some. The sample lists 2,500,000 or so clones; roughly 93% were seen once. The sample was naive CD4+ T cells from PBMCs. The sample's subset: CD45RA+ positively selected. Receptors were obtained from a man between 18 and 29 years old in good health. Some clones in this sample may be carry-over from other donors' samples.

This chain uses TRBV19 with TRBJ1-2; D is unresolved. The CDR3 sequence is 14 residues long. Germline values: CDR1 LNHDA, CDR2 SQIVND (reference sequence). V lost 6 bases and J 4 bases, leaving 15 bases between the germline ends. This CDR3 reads CASSVELGAYGYTF. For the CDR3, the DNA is TGTGCCAGTAGCGTTGAACTAGGAGCCTATGGCTACACCTTC.

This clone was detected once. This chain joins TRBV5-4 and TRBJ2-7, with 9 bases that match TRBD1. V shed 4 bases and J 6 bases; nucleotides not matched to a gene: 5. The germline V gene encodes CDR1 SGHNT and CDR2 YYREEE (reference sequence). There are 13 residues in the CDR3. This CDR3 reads CASSPGTGLEQYF. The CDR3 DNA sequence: TGTGCCAGCAGCCCGGGGACAGGGCTCGAGCAGTACTTC. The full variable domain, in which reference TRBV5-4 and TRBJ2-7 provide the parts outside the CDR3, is ETGVTQSPTHLIKTRGQQVTLRCSSQSGHNTVSWYQQALGQGPQFIFQYYREEENGRGNFPPRFSGLQFPNYSSELNVNALELDDSALYLCASSPGTGLEQYFGPGTRLTVT.

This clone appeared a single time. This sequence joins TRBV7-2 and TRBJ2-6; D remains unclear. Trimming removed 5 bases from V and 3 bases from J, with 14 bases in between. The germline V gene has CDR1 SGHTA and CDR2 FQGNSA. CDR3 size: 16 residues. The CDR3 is CASSLEVTRGANVLTF. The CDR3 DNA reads TGTGCCAGCAGCCTCGAAGTCACTCGTGGGGCCAACGTCCTGACTTTC.

CDR3 sequence: CASSLVWRPGELFF. The DNA of the CDR3 is TGTGCCAGCAGCTTAGTTTGGAGGCCCGGGGAGCTGTTTTTT. This chain uses TRBV7-2 with TRBJ2-2; TRBD2 is a possible D gene (5 bases). V lost 1 base and J lost 6, with 9 bases in between. The CDR3 has 14 residues. The germline gives CDR1 SGHTA, CDR2 FQGNSA.

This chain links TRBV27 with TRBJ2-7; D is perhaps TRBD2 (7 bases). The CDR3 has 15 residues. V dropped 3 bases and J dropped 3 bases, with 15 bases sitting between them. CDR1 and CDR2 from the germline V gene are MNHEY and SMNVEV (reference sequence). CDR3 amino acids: CASSLGRGPFYEQYF. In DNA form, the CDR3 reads TGTGCCAGCAGTTTGGGGCGGGGGCCATTCTACGAGCAGTACTTC.

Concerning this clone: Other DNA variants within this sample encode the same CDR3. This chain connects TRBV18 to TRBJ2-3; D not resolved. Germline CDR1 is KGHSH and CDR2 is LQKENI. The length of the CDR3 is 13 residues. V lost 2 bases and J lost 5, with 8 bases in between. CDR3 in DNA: TGTGCCAGCTCACCAGGGGAAGGAGATACGCAGTATTTT. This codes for CASSPGEGDTQYF.

The CDR3, as DNA: TGTGCCAGTAGTATAAGCAGGGGGACCTATGGCTACACCTTC. Its protein is CASSISRGTYGYTF. The chain couples TRBV19 to TRBJ1-2; 7 bases are shared with TRBD1. This CDR3 has 14 amino acids. Trimming at V came to 2 bases and at J to 4 bases, leaving 4 bases not matched to a gene. Germline loops: CDR1 LNHDA, CDR2 SQIVND (reference sequence).

CDR3 in amino acids: CASAPAGTYEQYF. The CDR3 nucleotides are TGTGCTAGTGCCCCAGCGGGGACCTACGAGCAGTACTTC. The chain recombines TRBV12-5 with TRBJ2-7; 7 bases are a match to TRBD2. The CDR3 is 13 amino acids. J gave up 2 bases and V 7 bases, and 5 bases lay outside the gene matches. CDR1 LGHNT and CDR2 FRNRAP come from the germline V gene.

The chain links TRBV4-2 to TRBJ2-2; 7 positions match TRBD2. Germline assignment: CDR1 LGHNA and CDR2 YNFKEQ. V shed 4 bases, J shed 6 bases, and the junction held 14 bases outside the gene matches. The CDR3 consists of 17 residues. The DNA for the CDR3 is TGTGCCAGCAGCCCGGCAGAAACGGGAGGATGGCCCGGGGAGCTGTTTTTT. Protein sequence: CASSPAETGGWPGELFF.

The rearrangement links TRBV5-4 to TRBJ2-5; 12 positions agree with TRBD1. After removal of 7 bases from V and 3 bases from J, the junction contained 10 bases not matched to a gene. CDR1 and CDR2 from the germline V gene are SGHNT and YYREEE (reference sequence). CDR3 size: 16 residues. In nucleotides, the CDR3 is TGTGCCAGCTCCCTCGGGACAGGGGGCGCGGAAGAGACCCAGTACTTC. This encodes CASSLGTGGAEETQYF.

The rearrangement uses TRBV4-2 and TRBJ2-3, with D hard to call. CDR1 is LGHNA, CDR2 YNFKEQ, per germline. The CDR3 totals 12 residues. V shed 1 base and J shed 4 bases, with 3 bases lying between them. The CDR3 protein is CASSQGADTQYF. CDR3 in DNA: TGTGCCAGCAGCCAAGGCGCAGATACGCAGTATTTT.

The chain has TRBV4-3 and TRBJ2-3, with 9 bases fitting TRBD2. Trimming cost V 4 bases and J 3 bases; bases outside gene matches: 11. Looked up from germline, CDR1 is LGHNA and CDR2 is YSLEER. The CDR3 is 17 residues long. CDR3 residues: CASSRRLAGGGTDTQYF. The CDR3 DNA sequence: TGCGCCAGCAGCCGAAGACTGGCGGGAGGGGGGACAGATACGCAGTATTTT.

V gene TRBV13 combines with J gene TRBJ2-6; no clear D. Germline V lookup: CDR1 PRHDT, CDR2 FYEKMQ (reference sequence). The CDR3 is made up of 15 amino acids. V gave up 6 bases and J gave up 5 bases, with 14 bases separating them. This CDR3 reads CASSPRLVWANVLTF. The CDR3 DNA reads TGTGCCAGCAGTCCCAGGCTGGTGTGGGCCAACGTCCTGACTTTC.

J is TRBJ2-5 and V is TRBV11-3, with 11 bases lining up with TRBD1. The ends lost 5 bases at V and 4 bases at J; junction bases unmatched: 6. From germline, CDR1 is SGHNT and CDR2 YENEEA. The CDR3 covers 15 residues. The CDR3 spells CASSMWTGGPETQYF. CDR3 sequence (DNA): TGTGCCAGCAGCATGTGGACAGGGGGCCCAGAGACCCAGTACTTC.

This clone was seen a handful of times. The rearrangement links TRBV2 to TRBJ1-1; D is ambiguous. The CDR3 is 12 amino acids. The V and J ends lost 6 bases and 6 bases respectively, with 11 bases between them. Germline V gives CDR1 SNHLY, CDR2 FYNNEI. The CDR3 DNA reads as TGTGCCAGCAGGGCAGAGCCTCCTGAAGCTTTCTTT. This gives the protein CASRAEPPEAFF.

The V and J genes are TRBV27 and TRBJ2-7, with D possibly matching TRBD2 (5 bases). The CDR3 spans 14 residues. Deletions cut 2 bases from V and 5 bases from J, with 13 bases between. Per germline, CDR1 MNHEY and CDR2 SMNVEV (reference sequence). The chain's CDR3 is CASSLRVRGHEQYF. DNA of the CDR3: TGTGCCAGCAGTTTAAGGGTTCGGGGTCACGAGCAGTACTTC.

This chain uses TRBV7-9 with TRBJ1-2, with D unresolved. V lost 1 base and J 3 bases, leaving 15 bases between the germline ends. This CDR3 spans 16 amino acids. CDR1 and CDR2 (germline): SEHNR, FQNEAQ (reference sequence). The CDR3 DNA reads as TGTGCCAGCAGCTTAGTGTACGGCAGTTTTCACTATGGCTACACCTTC. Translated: CASSLVYGSFHYGYTF.

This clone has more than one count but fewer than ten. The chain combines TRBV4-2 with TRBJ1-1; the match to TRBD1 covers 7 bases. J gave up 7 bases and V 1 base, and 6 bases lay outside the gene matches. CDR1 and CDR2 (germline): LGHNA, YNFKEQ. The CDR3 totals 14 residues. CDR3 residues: CASSQAGGFDEAFF. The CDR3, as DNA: TGTGCCAGCAGCCAAGCAGGGGGTTTTGATGAAGCTTTCTTT.

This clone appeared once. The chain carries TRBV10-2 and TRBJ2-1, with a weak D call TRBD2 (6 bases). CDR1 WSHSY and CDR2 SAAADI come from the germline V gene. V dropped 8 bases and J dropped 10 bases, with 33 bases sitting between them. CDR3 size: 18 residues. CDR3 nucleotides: TGCGCCAGCTCGAAACCGGGACTCACAACTACAATGCCGGGGGAGCAGTTCTTC. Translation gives CASSKPGLTTTMPGEQFF.

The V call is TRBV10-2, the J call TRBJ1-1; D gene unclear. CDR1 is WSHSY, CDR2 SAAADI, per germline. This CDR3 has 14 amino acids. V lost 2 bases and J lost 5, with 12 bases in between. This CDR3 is CASSEDAGGTEAFF. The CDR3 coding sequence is TGCGCCAGCAGTGAGGACGCGGGAGGGACTGAAGCTTTCTTT.

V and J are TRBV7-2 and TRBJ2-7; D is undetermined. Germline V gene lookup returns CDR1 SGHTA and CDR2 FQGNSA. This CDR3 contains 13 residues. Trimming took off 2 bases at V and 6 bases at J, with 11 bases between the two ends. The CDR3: CASSLRSGVEQYF. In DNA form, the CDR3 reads TGTGCCAGCAGCTTACGGTCTGGGGTCGAGCAGTACTTC. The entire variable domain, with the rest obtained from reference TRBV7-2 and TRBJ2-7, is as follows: GAGVSQSPSNKVTEKGKDVELRCDPISGHTALYWYRQSLGQGLEFLIYFQGNSAPDKSGLPSDRFSAERTGGSVSTLTIQRTQQEDSAVYLCASSLRSGVEQYFGPGTRLTVT.

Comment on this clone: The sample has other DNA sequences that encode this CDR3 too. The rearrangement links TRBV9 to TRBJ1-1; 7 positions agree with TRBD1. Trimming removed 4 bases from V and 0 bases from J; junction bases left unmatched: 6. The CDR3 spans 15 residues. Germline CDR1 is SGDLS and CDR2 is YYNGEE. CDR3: CASSPRTGVNTEAFF. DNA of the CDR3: TGTGCCAGCAGCCCCCGGACAGGAGTGAACACTGAAGCTTTCTTT.

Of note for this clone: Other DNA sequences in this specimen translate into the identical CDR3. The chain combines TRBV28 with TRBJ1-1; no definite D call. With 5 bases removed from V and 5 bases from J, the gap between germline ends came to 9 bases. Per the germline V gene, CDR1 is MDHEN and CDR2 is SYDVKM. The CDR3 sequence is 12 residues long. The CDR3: CASSPRGTEAFF. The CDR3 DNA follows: TGTGCCAGCAGTCCCCGAGGGACTGAAGCTTTCTTT.